This record looks at one T cell receptor (beta chain) sequence and its context. What it recognizes is unknown. The data belong to a study of CD8+ T cells in alopecia areata. Overall study findings and caveats: It was lesional scalp, especially alopecia totalis/universalis, that showed higher clonality than normal scalp. Scalp data also include sequences from resident alphabeta T cells of normal skin.

Lesional scalp punch biopsies and peripheral blood were collected from alopecia areata patients. PBMC-derived CD4+ and CD8+ T cells were sorted. Sequencing relied on a cDNA template that was reverse transcribed from extracted RNA. Assay: immunoSEQ multiplex PCR; the TCRdb copy retains only in-frame clones and omits some. Among 150,000 or so clones listed, more than 75% were seen once. The CDR3 is 15 residues long. V was cut by 0 bases and J by 8 bases, with 13 bases left in between. Germline lookup yields CDR1 LGHNA and CDR2 YNFKEQ. The sample was CD8+ T cells sorted from blood, taken at week 0. This chain connects TRBV4-2 to TRBJ1-4; D is unresolved. This receptor was obtained from a human donor with alopecia areata. DNA for the CDR3: TGTGCCAGCAGCCAAGAAACGGGCTTTGGGGAAAAACTGTTTTTT. Translated: CASSQETGFGEKLFF.